These 15 T cell receptor beta chains were sequenced from one sample in a study of OX40 agonist ivuxolimab in advanced cancers. Method: immunoSEQ multiplex PCR; TCRdb's copy keeps in-frame clones and lacks some. The repertoire holds 25,000 to 35,000 clones, 85% seen once, with roughly 50% in the top ten. The source was CD4+ or CD8+ T cells sorted from blood, collected in a trial of the OX40 agonist ivuxolimab. Receptors were obtained from an adult with an advanced solid tumor such as melanoma, head and neck, liver or kidney cancer.

The V call is TRBV5-1, the J call TRBJ1-1; D is possibly TRBD1 (5 bases). This CDR3 spans 14 amino acids. V gave up 0 bases and J gave up 2 bases, with 8 bases separating them. CDR1 and CDR2 (germline): SGHRS, YFSETQ. DNA for the CDR3: TGCGCCAGCAGCTTGGGTGGGGGAAACACTGAAGCTTTCTTT. Its protein is CASSLGGGNTEAFF.

A note on this clone: This CDR3 fails to terminate in the conserved phenylalanine or tryptophan, so it likely reflects a read error. It is unclear where the CDR3 begins or ends on the DNA, so no DNA is shown, and the CDR3 is as TCRdb lists it. This sequence joins TRBV18 and TRBJ1-2; the D segment call TRBD1 is taken from the table without a DNA check. Germline V gene lookup returns CDR1 KGHSH and CDR2 LQKENI. With termini counted, the CDR3 has 13 amino acids. The CDR3 is CASSPISQGYSEI.

J is TRBJ2-5 and V is TRBV13, with D perhaps TRBD1 or TRBD2 (6 bases each). This CDR3 contains 15 residues. CDR1 is PRHDT, CDR2 FYEKMQ, per germline (reference sequence). V shed 5 bases and J shed 4 bases, with 17 bases lying between them. Here the CDR3 reads CASSPPGGRGETQYF. The DNA of the CDR3 is TGTGCCAGCAGCCCTCCCGGGGGCCGGGGAGAGACCCAGTACTTC. Looking up the rest from reference TRBV13 and TRBJ2-5 gives the full variable domain: AAGVIQSPRHLIKEKRETATLKCYPIPRHDTVYWYQQGPGQDPQFLISFYEKMQSDKGSIPDRFSAQQFSDYHSELNMSSLELGDSALYFCASSPPGGRGETQYFGPGTRLLVL.

The chain couples TRBV13 to TRBJ2-7; TRBD1 matches 11 bases. With 5 bases clipped from V and 5 bases from J, the junction kept 8 bases outside the gene matches. The CDR3 has 15 residues. Germline-derived CDR1 and CDR2 are PRHDT and FYEKMQ (reference sequence). CDR3 sequence: CASSPAGQGVHEQYF. The CDR3 DNA follows: TGTGCCAGCAGCCCAGCGGGACAGGGGGTGCACGAGCAGTACTTC.

V usage is TRBV27 and J usage is TRBJ2-7; 9 bases line up with TRBD1. The CDR3 consists of 14 residues. The J segment lost 7 bases and the V segment lost 3 bases, leaving 7 bases of the junction unmatched. Germline values: CDR1 MNHEY, CDR2 SMNVEV (reference sequence). The CDR3 nucleotides are TGTGCCAGCAGTTTGGGACAGGGAAAACGGGAGCAGTACTTC. It specifies CASSLGQGKREQYF.

The chain couples TRBV11-2 to TRBJ1-3, with unresolved D. The CDR3 has 14 amino acids. V lost 5 bases, J lost 0 bases, and 8 bases lay in between. The germline V gene has CDR1 SGHAT and CDR2 FQNNGV. The CDR3 is CASSLRSSGNTIYF. The CDR3 region has the DNA TGTGCCAGCAGCCTACGATCCTCTGGAAACACCATATATTTT.

The chain has TRBV7-9 and TRBJ1-6; D perhaps matches TRBD1 (5 bases). Trimming cost V 0 bases and J 12 bases, with 9 bases left between them. From germline, CDR1 is SEHNR and CDR2 FQNEAQ (reference sequence). This CDR3 is 13 amino acids long. CDR3 in amino acids: CASSLAPQGPLHF. Here the CDR3 DNA reads TGTGCCAGCAGCTTAGCCCCCCAGGGACCCCTCCACTTT.

This clone was observed a handful of times. The V call is TRBV28, the J call TRBJ1-6; 7 bases match TRBD1. V shed 10 bases and J 7 bases; nucleotides not matched to a gene: 4. Germline V gene lookup returns CDR1 MDHEN and CDR2 SYDVKM. The CDR3 loop spans 12 amino acids. The CDR3 loop reads CATAGGNSPLHF. DNA for the CDR3: TGTGCCACAGCAGGGGGGAATTCACCCCTCCACTTT.

The chain joins TRBV7-8 to TRBJ1-5, with 7 bases that match TRBD1. The CDR3 spans 16 residues. Germline values: CDR1 SGHVS, CDR2 FQNEAQ. V trimming: 1 base; J trimming: 6 bases; junction bases outside the gene matches: 9. For the CDR3, the DNA is TGTGCCAGCAGCTTAGGACAGGGTTTGGGAGCTCAGCCCCAGCATTTT. It specifies CASSLGQGLGAQPQHF.

The chain is built from TRBV30 and TRBJ1-2, with D perhaps matching TRBD1 (6 bases). The CDR3 is made up of 13 amino acids. CDR1 and CDR2 from the germline V gene are GTSNPN and SVGIG (reference sequence). V shed 7 bases and J shed 6 bases, with 18 bases lying between them. CDR3 coding DNA: TGTGCCTCCACTTTCGGCAGGGGAGATGGCTACACCTTC. Protein sequence: CASTFGRGDGYTF.

This clone has just one count. This chain uses TRBV29-1 with TRBJ1-1; no clear D gene. V was cut by 4 bases and J by 5 bases, with 5 bases left in between. The CDR3 spans 10 residues. In germline, CDR1 is SQVTM, CDR2 ANQGSEA. CDR3: CSVATTEAFF. DNA of the CDR3: TGCAGCGTTGCGACGACTGAAGCTTTCTTT.

This rearrangement joins TRBV6-1 to TRBJ2-7; D perhaps matches TRBD1 (6 bases). CDR1 and CDR2 from the germline V gene are MNHNS and SASEGT. V was shortened by 6 bases and J by 2 bases, with 14 bases between the two germline ends. This CDR3 spans 14 amino acids. In nucleotides, the CDR3 is TGTGCCAGCAGGACCCGGGACACCACCTACGAGCAGTACTTC. Protein product: CASRTRDTTYEQYF.

The rearrangement uses TRBV11-2 and TRBJ2-7; D remains unclear. The V end lost 2 bases, the J end lost 7 bases, and 9 bases lay between the germline ends. CDR3 length: 12 residues. Germline CDR1 is SGHAT and CDR2 is FQNNGV. The CDR3 loop is CASSLTPLEQYF. The DNA for the CDR3 is TGTGCCAGCAGCTTAACACCCCTTGAGCAGTACTTC.

The chain is built from TRBV29-1 and TRBJ1-1, with 7 bases aligning to TRBD1. V shed 6 bases and J 0 bases; nucleotides not matched to a gene: 13. From germline, CDR1 is SQVTM and CDR2 ANQGSEA. The CDR3 is 16 residues long. CDR3 in amino acids: CSVLTGTVFMNTEAFF. DNA of the CDR3: TGCAGCGTGTTAACCGGGACAGTTTTTATGAACACTGAAGCTTTCTTT.

This sequence joins TRBV28 and TRBJ2-1; tentative D call: TRBD2 (7 bases). Germline lookup yields CDR1 MDHEN and CDR2 SYDVKM. V lost 5 bases, J lost 7 bases, and 21 bases lay in between. The CDR3 length is 16 residues. The CDR3 sequence: CASSIREGGPRNEQFF. Written as DNA, the CDR3 is TGTGCCAGCAGTATACGAGAGGGGGGGCCTCGTAATGAGCAGTTCTTC.